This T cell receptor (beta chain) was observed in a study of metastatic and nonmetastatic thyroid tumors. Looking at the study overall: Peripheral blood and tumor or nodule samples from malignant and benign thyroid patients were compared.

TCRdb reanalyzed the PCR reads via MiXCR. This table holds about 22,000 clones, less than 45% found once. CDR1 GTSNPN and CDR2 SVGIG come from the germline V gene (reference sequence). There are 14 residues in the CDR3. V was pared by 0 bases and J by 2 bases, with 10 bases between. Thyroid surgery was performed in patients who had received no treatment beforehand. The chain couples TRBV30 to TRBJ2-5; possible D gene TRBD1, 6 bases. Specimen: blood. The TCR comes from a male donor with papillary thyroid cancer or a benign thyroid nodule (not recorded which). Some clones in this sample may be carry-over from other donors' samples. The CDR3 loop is CAWSVDRGQETQYF. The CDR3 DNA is TGTGCCTGGAGTGTGGACAGAGGGCAAGAGACCCAGTACTTC.